Given below is one T cell receptor (beta chain) in context. This clonotype was seen a few times. The clone's antigen remains unknown. Base quality data are lacking; no much larger clone is found one base away. The library was generated by PCR. Instrument used: Illumina HiSeq 2500. To normalize quantification of the TCRbeta repertoire, the TCR libraries were built with molecular barcoding that relied on unique molecular identifiers. Clones were called with MiXCR by TCRdb after fastp trimmed the public reads at Q25, and only in-frame beta chains were retained. Entries are consolidated by CDR3 protein sequence, retaining the most common genes and DNA. The sample contains a few hundred thousand distinct CDR3 sequences, over 9% of them found a single time. Clones ranked in the top ten supply 2% to 3% of the sample. The data were taken from a study of T-cell reconstitution after alpha-beta-depleted transplantation in children (dated by TCRdb to the mid-2010s). About the study as a whole: T-cell immune reconstitution after TCRalphabeta/CD19-depleted allogeneic hematopoietic cell transplantation in children was quantitatively tracked in the study by means of TCR repertoire profiling.

The CDR3 has 18 amino acids, counting the end cysteine and phenylalanine. The entry retains the CDR3 DNA only, 54 bases that are in frame from base 1. V loses 0 bases, J loses 8 bases, and the germline ends lie 22 bases apart. Reading the germline V gene gives CDR1 SGHTA and CDR2 FQGNSA. This specimen consisted of PBMCs from the stem cell graft donor, obtained from the stem cell graft. The clonotype comes from a human donor who donated a stem cell graft to a child with acute lymphoblastic leukemia. The chain is encoded by TRBV7-2 joined to TRBJ1-4; no D gene call is confident. The DNA sequence reads TGTGCCAGCAGCTTAGCGCTTTCGCTCGGCCATAAAGGGGAAAAACTGTTTTTT. Its protein product is CASSLALSLGHKGEKLFF. The full variable domain, completed from the reference TRBV7-2 and TRBJ1-4 proteins outside the CDR3, reads GAGVSQSPSNKVTEKGKDVELRCDPISGHTALYWYRQSLGQGLEFLIYFQGNSAPDKSGLPSDRFSAERTGGSVSTLTIQRTQQEDSAVYLCASSLALSLGHKGEKLFFGSGTQLSVL.